These 22 T cell receptor beta chains share one sample of origin, sequenced in a study of T-cell memory formation after mild COVID-19. Via MiXCR, TCRdb re-called the 5' RACE reads, giving one row per CDR3 protein. The table records fewer than 650,000 distinct CDR3 sequences, less than 25% of them present only once. The sequencing input was PBMCs or a T cell subset sorted from them (not recorded which). These receptors were taken from an adult woman who had mild COVID-19 (a few samples of this study predate the infection). Cell type and time point are not known.

The rearrangement uses TRBV14 and TRBJ2-3; D tentatively fits TRBD1 or TRBD2 (6 bases each). Germline values: CDR1 SGHDN, CDR2 FVKESK. The V gene lost 5 bases and the J gene lost 10 bases, with 13 bases spanning the gap. The CDR3 length is 12 residues. The CDR3 DNA is TGTGCCAGCAGCTGGGGGGCCGGGGCGCAGTATTTT. Translating gives CASSWGAGAQYF.

At least ten counts were recorded for this clonotype. This chain links TRBV4-2 with TRBJ2-7; D is ambiguous. The CDR3 runs 12 residues. V was cut by 0 bases and J by 5 bases, with 5 bases left in between. The germline V gene has CDR1 LGHNA and CDR2 YNFKEQ. CDR3 sequence reads: CASSQDRDEQYF. The CDR3 DNA sequence: TGTGCCAGCAGCCAAGATCGAGACGAGCAGTACTTC.

This clonotype appeared a few times. The chain joins TRBV7-9 to TRBJ2-7, with TRBD1 matching 10 bases. The CDR3 is 16 amino acids. The germline V gene has CDR1 SEHNR and CDR2 FQNEAQ (reference sequence). J lost 2 bases, V lost 5 bases, and 9 bases had no gene match. DNA for the CDR3: TGTGCCAGCAGCGCAGAGACAGGGGGCCCTCCCTACGAGCAGTACTTC. Amino acids: CASSAETGGPPYEQYF.

DNA for the CDR3: TGTGCCAGCAGCTTAGCGGGAGATCATGGCTACACCTTC. Its translation is CASSLAGDHGYTF. The J gene is TRBJ1-2, the V gene TRBV7-6, with D unclear. V gave up 0 bases and J gave up 6 bases, with 8 bases separating them. Germline CDR1 and CDR2: SGHVS and FNYEAQ. The CDR3 has 13 residues.

J is TRBJ2-1 and V is TRBV7-2; 13 bases match TRBD2. The junction had 18 bases not matched to a gene; V was cut back by 4 bases and J by 6 bases. The germline CDR1 and CDR2 sequences are SGHTA and FQGNSA. CDR3 length: 20 amino acids. In DNA, the CDR3 is TGTGCCAGCAGCTGGGCGGCCCCGGGACTAGCGGGAAAAAGAGGCAATGAGCAGTTCTTC. Translating it yields CASSWAAPGLAGKRGNEQFF.

The chain joins TRBV3-1 to TRBJ2-2; TRBD2 aligns across 12 bases. Germline V gene lookup returns CDR1 LGHDT and CDR2 YNNKEL (reference sequence). The CDR3 runs to 19 residues. After removal of 1 base from V and 1 base from J, the junction contained 7 bases not matched to a gene. In nucleotides, the CDR3 is TGTGCCAGCAGCCAAGTGCGGAGACTAGCGGGGGTGAACACCGGGGAGCTGTTTTTT. It is translated as CASSQVRRLAGVNTGELFF.

There are many counts of this clonotype. The rearrangement joins TRBV20-1 to TRBJ2-1; 9 bases align to TRBD1. The CDR3 runs to 14 residues. With 3 bases clipped from V and 8 bases from J, the junction kept 8 bases outside the gene matches. The germline CDR1 and CDR2 sequences are DFQATT and SNEGSKA (reference sequence). The CDR3 region has the DNA TGCAGTGCTAGGTACAGGGGGCGCAGCGATGAGCAGTTCTTC. Its translation is CSARYRGRSDEQFF.

This clonotype was observed once. The gene calls are TRBV6-1 and TRBJ1-2; perhaps TRBD1 as D (5 bases). The CDR3 is 15 residues long. Germline CDR1 is MNHNS and CDR2 is SASEGT. The V gene lost 7 bases and the J gene lost 4 bases, with 19 bases spanning the gap. CDR3 DNA: TGTGCCAGCACTGTGGCAGGGCCTACGGGCTATGGCTACACCTTC. Amino acid sequence: CASTVAGPTGYGYTF.

The chain joins TRBV29-1 to TRBJ1-3; 7 bases align to TRBD1. Germline V gene lookup returns CDR1 SQVTM and CDR2 ANQGSEA. The length of the CDR3 is 14 residues. With 6 bases clipped from V and 0 bases from J, the junction kept 5 bases outside the gene matches. CDR3 residues: CSVTTGPSGNTIYF. DNA for the CDR3: TGCAGCGTGACGACAGGGCCCTCTGGAAACACCATATATTTT.

The chain has TRBV11-2 and TRBJ2-1; TRBD1 or TRBD2 may be the D gene (5 bases each). The V gene lost 0 bases and the J gene lost 4 bases, with 22 bases spanning the gap. Germline V gene lookup returns CDR1 SGHAT and CDR2 FQNNGV. The CDR3 length is 19 residues. The CDR3: CASSLEGDALDGLYNEQFF. CDR3 sequence (DNA): TGTGCCAGCAGCTTAGAGGGGGACGCCCTGGATGGGCTATACAATGAGCAGTTCTTC.

The chain joins TRBV29-1 to TRBJ1-1; D unresolved. V lost 1 base to trimming and J lost 9 bases, with 12 bases between them. The CDR3 runs 12 residues. CDR1 and CDR2 from the germline V gene are SQVTM and ANQGSEA. The CDR3 loop is CSVEVSDNKAFF. As DNA, the CDR3 is TGCAGCGTTGAAGTTTCAGATAACAAAGCTTTCTTT.

V gene TRBV3-1 combines with J gene TRBJ1-1; TRBD1 is a possible D gene (5 bases). Trimming took off 6 bases at V and 1 base at J, with 18 bases between the two ends. The CDR3 consists of 16 residues. CDR1 is LGHDT, CDR2 YNNKEL, per germline (reference sequence). DNA of the CDR3: TGTGCCAGCAGGGCCCGGGACGGAGGGACGAACACTGAAGCTTTCTTT. Residues: CASRARDGGTNTEAFF.

This clonotype was counted only a few times. This chain links TRBV12-5 with TRBJ1-3, with TRBD1 matching 7 bases. The germline V gene encodes CDR1 LGHNT and CDR2 FRNRAP. V was pared by 4 bases and J by 1 base, with 19 bases of the junction left unmatched. The CDR3 is made up of 20 amino acids. The CDR3 coding sequence is TGTGCTAGTGGTTCTTACCCGTGGGACAGTCTTCAGGAGTCTGGAAACACCATATATTTT. It encodes CASGSYPWDSLQESGNTIYF.

The chain links TRBV12-3 or TRBV12-4 to TRBJ2-1; D tentatively fits TRBD1 or TRBD2 (6 bases each). With 6 bases removed from V and 8 bases from J, the gap between germline ends came to 23 bases. The CDR3 has 16 amino acids. CDR3 sequence: CASSPLPGAGSDEQFF. Written as DNA, the CDR3 is TGTGCCAGCAGCCCCCTGCCGGGGGCGGGGTCAGATGAGCAGTTCTTC.

The genes are TRBV12-3 or TRBV12-4 and TRBJ2-3, with D perhaps TRBD1 or TRBD2 (5 bases each). Trimming left V 7 bases short and J 3 bases short, with 14 bases between. The CDR3 contains 14 residues. The CDR3 DNA reads TGTGCCAGCAATGAGGGGATGGGGACAGATACGCAGTATTTT. This translates into CASNEGMGTDTQYF.

Written as DNA, the CDR3 is TGCGCCAGCAGCTTGGGGGGACTAGCGGGAGGCAGCACAGATACGCAGTATTTT. It codes for CASSLGGLAGGSTDTQYF. The genes are TRBV5-1 and TRBJ2-3; 15 nucleotides match TRBD2. The trim removed 0 bases at V and 0 bases at J, leaving 2 bases unmatched. Per germline, CDR1 SGHRS and CDR2 YFSETQ. The CDR3 is 18 amino acids.

This clonotype was found a few times. The chain couples TRBV4-3 to TRBJ2-1; 12 bases fit TRBD1. This CDR3 region has 15 residues. CDR1 LGHNA and CDR2 YSLEER come from the germline V gene. The V gene end was trimmed by 4 bases and the J gene end by 10 bases; junction bases not matched to a gene: 8. The CDR3 nucleotides read TGCGCCAGCAGCCGGGACAGGGGGCTAGTGGAGGAGCAGTTCTTC. Amino acid sequence: CASSRDRGLVEEQFF.

The rearrangement joins TRBV24-1 to TRBJ1-1, with D unresolved. CDR3 length: 13 amino acids. Germline loops: CDR1 KGHDR, CDR2 SFDVKD. The V end was cut by 4 bases, the J end by 3 bases, with 8 bases between. The CDR3: CATSDFRDTEAFF. CDR3 coding DNA: TGTGCCACCAGTGACTTCCGGGACACTGAAGCTTTCTTT.

This clonotype was seen a handful of times. V is TRBV5-1 and J is TRBJ2-7; D is possibly TRBD2 (6 bases). Germline V gene sequence: CDR1 SGHRS, CDR2 YFSETQ. This CDR3 has 14 residues. Trimming shortened V by 0 bases and J by 3 bases, and 10 bases separated the two germline ends. CDR3 sequence reads: CASSLDGRIYEQYF. For the CDR3, the DNA is TGCGCCAGCAGCTTGGATGGGAGGATCTACGAGCAGTACTTC.

V gene TRBV27 combines with J gene TRBJ1-6, with D maybe TRBD1 (6 bases). The germline CDR1 and CDR2 sequences are MNHEY and SMNVEV (reference sequence). V shed 6 bases and J shed 9 bases, with 21 bases lying between them. The CDR3 contains 16 residues. The CDR3 sequence: CASSKRMAGVLSPLHF. The DNA of the CDR3 is TGTGCCAGCAGCAAGAGAATGGCAGGGGTTCTTTCACCCCTCCACTTT.

The chain uses TRBV7-9 and TRBJ1-1; D is uncertain. The V end was cut by 5 bases, the J end by 7 bases, with 8 bases between. CDR1 is SEHNR and CDR2 is FQNEAQ in the germline V gene (reference sequence). This CDR3 region has 11 residues. The CDR3 loop reads CASSLAFEAFF. CDR3 DNA sequence: TGTGCCAGCAGCCTTGCATTTGAAGCTTTCTTT. The full variable domain, completed using reference TRBV7-9 and TRBJ1-1, is DTGVSQNPRHKITKRGQNVTFRCDPISEHNRLYWYRQTLGQGPEFLTYFQNEAQLEKSRLLSDRFSAERPKGSFSTLEIQRTEQGDSAMYLCASSLAFEAFFGQGTRLTVV.

This clonotype was recorded a few times. The CDR3 spells CASSSSLTSYNEQFF. Written as DNA, the CDR3 is TGTGCCAGCAGTTCTTCCCTAACCTCCTACAATGAGCAGTTCTTC. This chain connects TRBV27 to TRBJ2-1, with no clear D. This CDR3 spans 15 amino acids. Germline assignment: CDR1 MNHEY and CDR2 SMNVEV (reference sequence). The V end was cut by 4 bases, the J end by 0 bases, with 10 bases between.